These T cell receptor beta chains were read from a single sample in a study of T cells expressing NK-cell markers. Reanalyzing the 5' RACE reads, TCRdb keeps one entry per CDR3 protein, without DNA. This sample's table has about 260,000 distinct CDR3 sequences. The source material was blood T cells: a sorted CD56 or NKG2C T cell subset, CD4+ or CD8+ T cells, or bulk PBMC T cells (not recorded which). Receptor source: a woman between 18 and 70 years old in good health. Each CDR3 is given with its conserved first and last residue. Each record gives: V gene, J gene, CDR3 protein.

>TRBV6-2/TRBV6-3|TRBJ2-1
CARPRGRDEQFF
>TRBV5-1|TRBJ1-2
CASRPQASVGPGYTF
>TRBV12-3/TRBV12-4|TRBJ1-5
CASSLGTYQPQHF
>TRBV28|TRBJ2-7
CASSLDKGAGYEQYF
>TRBV9|TRBJ1-5
CASSPQDRREPQHF
>TRBV4-2|TRBJ2-2
CASSARPGLAGGRNTGELFF
>TRBV11-2|TRBJ2-1
CASSLGVGGQGYNEQFF
>TRBV25-1|TRBJ2-5
CASSDLRETQYF
>TRBV14|TRBJ2-1
CASSWRLANEQFF
>TRBV12-3/TRBV12-4|TRBJ1-1
CASSLDGTTEAFF
>TRBV20-1|TRBJ2-3
CSARLAEITDTQYF
>TRBV29-1|TRBJ2-1
CSVDTRAGGHEQFF
>TRBV20-1|TRBJ2-5
CSARVARRTLQETQYF
>TRBV20-1|TRBJ2-3
CSAGGDYTDTQYF
>TRBV5-4|TRBJ2-2
CASNPGQTNTGELFF
>TRBV11-3|TRBJ1-1
CASSLGGVREAFF
>TRBV7-3|TRBJ1-2
CASSLTSAGYYGYTF
>TRBV6-1|TRBJ2-1
CASSPLRGSHNEQFF
>TRBV12-3/TRBV12-4|TRBJ2-7
CASSLTGTLLYEQYF
>TRBV7-2|TRBJ1-1
CASSRMGNAMNTEAFF
>TRBV14|TRBJ2-1
CASSQDFRDRFRDEQFF
>TRBV27|TRBJ2-7
CASRAGTGGIYEQYF
>TRBV24-1|TRBJ1-1
CATSSGGSANEAFF
>TRBV6-1|TRBJ1-6
CASRDRGQSPLHF
>TRBV5-6|TRBJ2-1
CASSPGTMLVDEQFF
>TRBV5-1|TRBJ2-1
CASSLSRRGNSYNEQFF
>TRBV20-1|TRBJ2-7
CSATRQGAYEQYF
>TRBV12-3/TRBV12-4|TRBJ1-6
CASSLGASYSPLHF
>TRBV7-6|TRBJ2-4
CASSLGRGQGESIQYF
>TRBV30|TRBJ1-4
CAWSVGADNEKLFF
>TRBV7-2|TRBJ1-5
CASSSDRNQPQHF
>TRBV9|TRBJ2-7
CASSVALGFSYEQYF
>TRBV29-1|TRBJ2-3
CSGNGQPSGDTQYF
>TRBV18|TRBJ1-1
CASSPITGNTEAFF
>TRBV20-1|TRBJ2-3
CSAKLAGGPDTQYF
>TRBV6-5|TRBJ2-1
CASRPLAGVTNEQFF
>TRBV2|TRBJ1-3
CASSLPSSGNTIYF
>TRBV7-6|TRBJ1-3
CASSGLGRNTIYF
>TRBV5-1|TRBJ2-5
CASSLGGIETQYF
>TRBV19|TRBJ1-2
CASRPGQGNYGYTF
>TRBV20-1|TRBJ1-1
CSANPPEGNTEAFF
>TRBV19|TRBJ2-5
CASRGLATQETQYF
>TRBV4-3|TRBJ2-3
CASSQAGVGATDTQYF
>TRBV12-3/TRBV12-4|TRBJ2-2
CASSSLGFTGELFF
>TRBV18|TRBJ2-1
CASSRGLAGPGDEQFF
>TRBV7-3|TRBJ2-5
CASSLLVEETQYF
>TRBV5-5|TRBJ1-3
CASSLLRGNTIYF
>TRBV4-3|TRBJ1-3
CASSQGSVSGNTIYF